This T cell receptor beta chain was recovered during a study of OX40 agonist ivuxolimab in advanced cancers. Background on the study: Each dose-escalation patient presented with hepatocellular carcinoma, melanoma, renal cell or head and neck cancer. Notes on the study in general: Averaging showed that CD8+ T cells had more expanded clones than CD4+ did.

The CDR3 spans 14 residues. V dropped 2 bases and J dropped 7; count of bases not matched to a gene: 4. Germline V gene lookup returns CDR1 MNHEY and CDR2 SMNVEV (reference sequence). This clone appeared a single time. No antigen is known for it. The method was immunoSEQ multiplex PCR; TCRdb's version includes in-frame clones alone and lacks a portion of them. The data show 80,000 to 100,000 clones, with around 94% seen just once and about 2.6% held by the top ten. The TCR was taken from an adult with an advanced solid tumor such as melanoma, head and neck, liver or kidney cancer. The gene calls are TRBV27 and TRBJ2-1; 8 bases are shared with TRBD2. Sample: CD4+ or CD8+ T cells sorted from blood, taken in a trial of the OX40 agonist ivuxolimab. The CDR3 spells CASSLAGGWNEQFF. Written as DNA, the CDR3 is TGTGCCAGCAGTTTAGCGGGAGGATGGAATGAGCAGTTCTTC.